A single sample is the source of the 5 T cell receptor beta chains below, sequenced in a study of T cell responses to AZD1222 COVID-19 vaccine. Only in-frame clones appear in the TCRdb table, and some are missing; sequencing was by immunoSEQ multiplex PCR. The repertoire consists of over 100,000 clones, with approximately 85% occurring once and the leading ten covering 7.9%. The specimen comprised peripheral blood, sampled 28 days after the second dose of the MenACWY control vaccine. These receptors were obtained from an adult who received the MenACWY meningococcal vaccine as a control.

This sequence joins TRBV5-4 and TRBJ2-2, with 9 bases lining up with TRBD2. The V and J ends lost 4 bases and 3 bases, in that order; junction bases with no gene match: 4. CDR3 length equals 15 residues. Germline loops: CDR1 SGHNT, CDR2 YYREEE (reference sequence). The CDR3 spells CASSRGLADTGELFF. The CDR3 nucleotides read TGTGCCAGCAGCAGGGGACTAGCCGACACCGGGGAGCTGTTTTTT.

V and J are TRBV30 and TRBJ1-3; D uncertain. The V end lost 0 bases, the J end lost 4 bases, and 10 bases lay between the germline ends. This CDR3 spans 14 amino acids. The germline CDR1 and CDR2 sequences are GTSNPN and SVGIG (reference sequence). CDR3 residues: CAWSVGQSGNTIYF. The CDR3 nucleotides read TGTGCCTGGAGTGTAGGGCAATCCGGAAACACCATATATTTT.

The rearrangement uses TRBV6-5 and TRBJ1-1; D is ambiguous. V was trimmed by 6 bases and J by 0 bases, leaving 11 bases between them. CDR3 length equals 14 residues. CDR1 MNHEY and CDR2 SVGAGI come from the germline V gene. CDR3 protein: CASRTLKVNTEAFF. CDR3 in DNA: TGTGCCAGCAGAACCCTGAAAGTGAACACTGAAGCTTTCTTT.

V usage is TRBV27 and J usage is TRBJ2-1; D remains ambiguous. The germline gives CDR1 MNHEY, CDR2 SMNVEV (reference sequence). The CDR3 spans 11 residues. V was pared by 10 bases and J by 6 bases, with 10 bases between. CDR3 sequence (DNA): TGTGCCACCGCCCTTGGCAATGAGCAGTTCTTC. As protein: CATALGNEQFF.

The chain links TRBV10-3 to TRBJ1-5; D unclear. Germline V gene lookup returns CDR1 ENHRY and CDR2 SYGVKD. CDR3 size: 17 residues. Trimming shortened V by 3 bases and J by 1 base, and 16 bases separated the two germline ends. CDR3 residues: CAISDHRREGSNQPQHF. The CDR3 nucleotides are TGTGCCATCAGTGACCATCGAAGGGAAGGGAGCAATCAGCCCCAGCATTTT.